Below are 32 T cell receptor beta chains sequenced from a single sample in a study of T cell clones after liver transplantation. Assay: immunoSEQ multiplex PCR; the TCRdb copy retains only in-frame clones and omits some. Of some 120,000 clones listed, just over 90% are singletons. The sequencing used CD4+ T cells from blood, collected 12 months after liver transplant. Receptors originate from a human patient who received a liver transplant. Some T cells may be graft donor cells.

The chain joins TRBV19 to TRBJ1-4; 9 nucleotides align to TRBD1. The CDR3 has 15 amino acids. Germline CDR1 LNHDA, CDR2 SQIVND (reference sequence). The J segment lost 5 bases and the V segment lost 4 bases, leaving 5 bases of the junction unmatched. CDR3 sequence (DNA): TGTGCCAGTAGTACGGGACAGGGTTGGAATGAAAAACTGTTTTTT. Its translation: CASSTGQGWNEKLFF.

This clone is a singleton in its sample. The chain links TRBV27 to TRBJ1-4; tentatively, D is TRBD1 (5 bases). The CDR3 extends over 16 amino acids. V dropped 4 bases and J dropped 2 bases, with 14 bases sitting between them. Per the germline V gene, CDR1 is MNHEY and CDR2 is SMNVEV (reference sequence). The CDR3 DNA sequence: TGTGCCAGCAGTTCAACCTGGACACTCACTAATGAAAAACTGTTTTTT. It encodes CASSSTWTLTNEKLFF.

The CDR3: CASSNGGRSYEQYF. In DNA, the CDR3 is TGTGCCAGCTCAAACGGTGGCAGGTCCTACGAGCAGTACTTC. V usage is TRBV6-5 and J usage is TRBJ2-7; D not certain. Trimming shortened V by 8 bases and J by 1 base, and 15 bases separated the two germline ends. The CDR3 extends over 14 amino acids. Germline values: CDR1 MNHEY, CDR2 SVGAGI.

This clone appeared a few times. This sequence joins TRBV15 and TRBJ2-7; D call uncertain. The V and J ends lost 3 bases and 6 bases respectively, with 12 bases between them. From germline, CDR1 is LNHNV and CDR2 YYDKDF (reference sequence). CDR3 length: 13 residues. The CDR3 reads CATSSSLDGEQYF. For the CDR3, the DNA is TGTGCCACCAGCAGCTCCCTCGATGGCGAGCAGTACTTC.

This rearrangement joins TRBV4-3 to TRBJ2-2, with TRBD2 matching 9 bases. The CDR3 sequence is 17 residues long. Germline V gives CDR1 LGHNA, CDR2 YSLEER. Unmatched junction bases numbered 9, after V lost 6 bases and J lost 1 base. This CDR3 reads CASSRLAGSMNTGELFF. The CDR3 coding sequence is TGCGCCAGCAGTAGGCTAGCGGGGTCTATGAACACCGGGGAGCTGTTTTTT.

CDR3 in amino acids: CASSLGGPPGANVLTF. DNA for the CDR3: TGTGCCAGCAGCTTAGGAGGCCCCCCTGGGGCCAACGTCCTGACTTTC. The chain couples TRBV7-2 to TRBJ2-6; D unresolved. Trimming removed 1 base from V and 2 bases from J, with 9 bases in between. CDR3 length: 16 amino acids. Germline CDR1 reads SGHTA; CDR2 reads FQGNSA.

The gene calls are TRBV6-1 and TRBJ2-7; D is perhaps TRBD2 (5 bases). This CDR3 is 12 amino acids long. V was trimmed by 6 bases and J by 1 base, leaving 7 bases between them. CDR1 is MNHNS and CDR2 is SASEGT in the germline V gene. CDR3 protein: CASSGDSYEQYF. The CDR3, as DNA: TGTGCCAGCAGCGGGGATTCCTACGAGCAGTACTTC.

A word on this clone: At one boundary the junction diverges from the germline segment, which might be a read error. The chain carries TRBV7-7 and TRBJ2-5; no definite D call. The CDR3 is 14 residues long. Germline V gives CDR1 SSHAT, CDR2 FNYEAQ (reference sequence). The CDR3 is CASSPSAVQETQYF. As DNA, the CDR3 is TGTGCTAGCAGCCCCTCAGCAGTCCAAGAGACCCAGTACTTC.

The chain employs TRBV7-8 and TRBJ2-7; 8 nucleotides match TRBD1. Trimming cost V 5 bases and J 0 bases; bases outside gene matches: 6. The CDR3 is 15 amino acids. Germline loops: CDR1 SGHVS, CDR2 FQNEAQ. In DNA form, the CDR3 reads TGTGCCAGCAGCCGCGGACAGGGAACCTCCTACGAGCAGTACTTC. Translated, it gives CASSRGQGTSYEQYF.

This clone has a single count. This chain links TRBV9 with TRBJ2-1; the match to TRBD1 covers 7 bases. V trimming: 10 bases; J trimming: 6 bases; junction bases outside the gene matches: 13. The CDR3 has 14 amino acids. Germline loops: CDR1 SGDLS, CDR2 YYNGEE. The CDR3 nucleotides are TGTGCCTCCTCCCCGCGACAGGGTTTCAATGAGCAGTTCTTC. The encoded protein is CASSPRQGFNEQFF.

The chain is built from TRBV9 and TRBJ2-1; no reliable D call. The CDR3 length is 15 residues. Germline V gene sequence: CDR1 SGDLS, CDR2 YYNGEE. V gave up 0 bases and J gave up 0 bases, with 7 bases separating them. CDR3 bases: TGTGCCAGCAGCGTAGAGGCCAGCTCCTACAATGAGCAGTTCTTC. This gives the protein CASSVEASSYNEQFF.

This chain joins TRBV19 and TRBJ2-4; 7 nucleotides match TRBD1. With V trimmed by 4 bases and J by 0 bases, 9 bases remained unmatched. This CDR3 region has 17 residues. The germline CDR1 and CDR2 sequences are LNHDA and SQIVND (reference sequence). The CDR3 sequence is CASSRGGPLGAKNIQYF. The CDR3 DNA reads TGTGCCAGTAGTAGAGGGGGCCCCTTGGGAGCCAAAAACATTCAGTACTTC.

The chain couples TRBV27 to TRBJ2-7; TRBD2 is a possible D gene (5 bases). The V gene's germline CDR1 is MNHEY and CDR2 SMNVEV (reference sequence). The length of the CDR3 is 13 residues. V shed 10 bases and J shed 1 base, with 14 bases lying between them. The CDR3 DNA sequence: TGTGCCACTTCTCGAGGGATTTCCTACGAGCAGTACTTC. Translation gives CATSRGISYEQYF.

The chain combines TRBV4-2 with TRBJ1-5, with a possible D match to TRBD1 (6 bases). In germline, CDR1 is LGHNA, CDR2 YNFKEQ. The CDR3 is 15 amino acids. Trimming took 1 base from V and 0 from J, leaving 7 bases between them. The CDR3 here is CASSQAGDSNQPQHF. The CDR3 region has the DNA TGTGCCAGCAGCCAAGCAGGGGATAGCAATCAGCCCCAGCATTTT.

The CDR3 here is CASSLALTSGRADTQYF. CDR3 sequence (DNA): TGTGCCAGCAGCTTAGCCTTGACTAGCGGGAGGGCAGATACGCAGTATTTT. The V call is TRBV7-9, the J call TRBJ2-3; TRBD2 matches 14 bases. Germline values: CDR1 SEHNR, CDR2 FQNEAQ (reference sequence). The CDR3 is 17 residues long. Trimming cost V 0 bases and J 4 bases; bases outside gene matches: 3.

The rearrangement uses TRBV6-1 and TRBJ2-2; 8 nucleotides match TRBD2. The germline V gene has CDR1 MNHNS and CDR2 SASEGT. The CDR3 has 17 amino acids. Trimming removed 2 bases from V and 5 bases from J; junction bases left unmatched: 10. The CDR3 here is CASSELAGHFPTGELFF. The CDR3 region has the DNA TGTGCCAGCAGTGAACTAGCGGGCCACTTTCCGACCGGGGAGCTGTTTTTT.

Here the CDR3 reads CASSPSSGRVPPADTQYF. CDR3 nucleotide sequence: TGTGCCAGCTCACCATCGAGCGGGAGGGTCCCCCCCGCAGATACGCAGTATTTT. The chain joins TRBV18 to TRBJ2-3; TRBD2 agrees at 10 bases. The CDR3 totals 18 residues. The junction had 12 bases not matched to a gene; V was cut back by 2 bases and J by 4 bases. Looked up from germline, CDR1 is KGHSH and CDR2 is LQKENI.

This clone was recorded once. The chain uses TRBV7-2 and TRBJ2-3, with 12 bases fitting TRBD2. The ends lost 5 bases at V and 0 bases at J; junction bases unmatched: 0. The CDR3 is 15 residues long. CDR1 and CDR2 (germline): SGHTA, FQGNSA. The CDR3 DNA follows: TGTGCCAGCAGCGGGACTAGCGGGAGCACAGATACGCAGTATTTT. It encodes CASSGTSGSTDTQYF.

This clone has only a few counts. The CDR3 is CASSEYWGTPNQPQHF. CDR3 in DNA: TGTGCCAGCAGTGAATATTGGGGCACGCCAAATCAGCCCCAGCATTTT. The chain recombines TRBV2 with TRBJ1-5, with D possibly being TRBD1 (5 bases). V was clipped by 2 bases and J by 4 bases, with 15 bases between them. CDR1 and CDR2 from the germline V gene are SNHLY and FYNNEI. The CDR3 consists of 16 residues.

The chain recombines TRBV7-6 with TRBJ1-4; 7 bases fit TRBD1. V gave up 5 bases and J gave up 8 bases; unmatched junction bases: 8. Germline V lookup: CDR1 SGHVS, CDR2 FNYEAQ. The CDR3 loop spans 14 amino acids. The CDR3: CASSLSGGVEKLFF. The CDR3 DNA is TGTGCCAGCAGCCTCTCAGGGGGAGTAGAAAAACTGTTTTTT.

The V gene is TRBV14, the J gene TRBJ1-2; D unresolved. V lost 1 base and J lost 8, with 17 bases in between. CDR3 length equals 15 residues. Germline CDR1 reads SGHDN; CDR2 reads FVKESK. The CDR3 protein is CASSQVGEQRRGYTF. DNA of the CDR3: TGTGCCAGCAGCCAAGTTGGGGAACAGCGGAGAGGCTACACCTTC.

The V and J genes are TRBV6-5 and TRBJ1-5, with D possibly matching TRBD1 (5 bases). Germline V gene data show CDR1 as MNHEY and CDR2 as SVGAGI. Trimming took 5 bases from V and 7 from J, leaving 18 bases between them. There are 15 residues in the CDR3. The CDR3 is CASSRGWGYGQPQHF. The CDR3 nucleotides read TGTGCCAGCAGTAGGGGTTGGGGGTACGGGCAGCCCCAGCATTTT.

The J gene is TRBJ2-7, the V gene TRBV11-2; D call uncertain. Germline V lookup: CDR1 SGHAT, CDR2 FQNNGV. The CDR3 has 15 amino acids. The V end was cut by 0 bases, the J end by 3 bases, with 12 bases between. The CDR3 sequence is CASSLEGSASYEQYF. CDR3 sequence (DNA): TGTGCCAGCAGCTTAGAAGGATCGGCAAGCTACGAGCAGTACTTC.

This clone was observed once. The chain joins TRBV5-1 to TRBJ1-2; possible D gene TRBD1, 5 bases. CDR1 and CDR2 (germline): SGHRS, YFSETQ. CDR3 length: 18 amino acids. V shed 1 base and J shed 0 bases, with 19 bases lying between them. CDR3: CASSLNARQRTTNYGYTF. The CDR3 DNA sequence: TGCGCCAGCAGCTTGAACGCTCGACAGAGAACCACTAACTATGGCTACACCTTC. Together with reference TRBV5-1 and TRBJ1-2, the CDR3 gives the full variable domain: KAGVTQTPRYLIKTRGQQVTLSCSPISGHRSVSWYQQTPGQGLQFLFEYFSETQRNKGNFPGRFSGRQFSNSRSEMNVSTLELGDSALYLCASSLNARQRTTNYGYTFGSGTRLTVV.

The chain uses TRBV7-9 and TRBJ1-5, with D uncertain. CDR1 is SEHNR and CDR2 is FQNEAQ in the germline V gene (reference sequence). V lost 1 base and J 5 bases, leaving 9 bases between the germline ends. The CDR3 runs to 14 residues. The CDR3 reads CASSLEVVDQPQHF. The CDR3 nucleotides are TGTGCCAGCAGCTTAGAGGTGGTGGATCAGCCCCAGCATTTT.

The rearrangement uses TRBV29-1 and TRBJ2-5; D not resolved. The CDR3 spans 12 residues. Trimming took off 6 bases at V and 2 bases at J, with 10 bases between the two ends. The germline V gene has CDR1 SQVTM and CDR2 ANQGSEA. The CDR3 sequence is CSVSLVQETQYF. In DNA, the CDR3 is TGCAGCGTCAGTTTGGTTCAAGAGACCCAGTACTTC.

V and J are TRBV6-5 and TRBJ1-3; D unclear. The CDR3 is 12 residues long. V lost 4 bases to trimming and J lost 4 bases, with 5 bases between them. Per germline, CDR1 MNHEY and CDR2 SVGAGI. The CDR3 region is CASSSRGNTIYF. For the CDR3, the DNA is TGTGCCAGCAGTTCCAGGGGAAACACCATATATTTT.

This clone was recorded only once. The CDR3 DNA sequence: TGTGCCAGCAGCTTAAAAACGGGCGTTAGCGGGATAAGAACTGAAGCTTTCTTT. It yields the protein CASSLKTGVSGIRTEAFF. This chain links TRBV11-3 with TRBJ1-1; no reliable D call. Germline loops: CDR1 SGHNT, CDR2 YENEEA. CDR3 size: 18 residues. Deletions cut 2 bases from V and 5 bases from J, with 24 bases between.

The chain couples TRBV11-2 to TRBJ2-3, with TRBD2 matching over 14 bases. Trimming removed 5 bases from V and 4 bases from J; junction bases left unmatched: 2. CDR3 length: 15 residues. Germline values: CDR1 SGHAT, CDR2 FQNNGV. The CDR3 spells CASSMTSGRADTQYF. The CDR3 bases are TGTGCCAGCAGCATGACTAGCGGGAGGGCAGATACGCAGTATTTT.

The V and J genes are TRBV29-1 and TRBJ1-5; no definite D call. CDR1 and CDR2 from the germline V gene are SQVTM and ANQGSEA. The CDR3 covers 13 residues. Trimming stripped 5 bases from V and 4 bases from J, with 12 bases between. The CDR3 nucleotides are TGCAGCGTTCGAACAGCTAATAATCAGCCCCAGCATTTT. As protein: CSVRTANNQPQHF.

The gene calls are TRBV28 and TRBJ2-1, with 7 nucleotides matching TRBD2. Germline CDR1 is MDHEN and CDR2 is SYDVKM. V lost 7 bases, J lost 4 bases, and 10 bases stayed unmatched. This CDR3 spans 15 amino acids. The CDR3 coding sequence is TGTGCCAGCACCTTTGCGGGAGCCGAGTACAATGAGCAGTTCTTC. Its translation is CASTFAGAEYNEQFF.

This chain links TRBV7-2 with TRBJ1-2; D is unresolved. The CDR3 has 13 residues. Germline lookup yields CDR1 SGHTA and CDR2 FQGNSA. With 1 base removed from V and 5 bases from J, the gap between germline ends came to 8 bases. CDR3 coding DNA: TGTGCCAGCAGCTTAGATCCGGGTTATGGCTACACCTTC. The encoded protein is CASSLDPGYGYTF.